This T cell receptor beta chain was sequenced in a study of CD8 T cells in Susac syndrome (dated by TCRdb to between 2018 and 2021). At the level of the whole study: Repertoire sequencing was used to test whether CD8+ T cell activation and differentiation in Susac syndrome was antigen driven.

On the study overall, not on this receptor specifically: The TCR sequencing and HLA analysis was acknowledged to have included a relatively small number of individuals.

Peripheral blood CD8+ and CD4+ T cells from healthy donors, Susac syndrome patients and multiple sclerosis patients were profiled by high-throughput TCR beta sequencing. The healthy donors served as controls matched for age and sex. Bulk CD8+ and CD4+ T cells were purified by magnetic negative isolation, while CD8+ TEMRA cells were enriched using FACS. Blood was drawn into EDTA tubes, processed within 24 hours, and PBMCs were isolated by density gradient centrifugation. PBMCs intended for TCR sequencing were frozen in liquid nitrogen and were later thawed in a 37 degrees C water bath. A purity of at least 90% was achieved for sorted or isolated CD4+, CD8+ and CD8+ TEMRA cells. Remarks on this clonotype: What this receptor recognizes is not known. Per-nucleotide qualities are absent, and no much larger clonotype sits a single base away.

RNA was extracted with the RNeasy kit and roughly 0.5 to 1 ug was reverse transcribed using random hexamers. The immunoSEQ multiplex PCR assay, which covers 54 Vbeta and 13 Jbeta segments, was used to amplify TCR beta CDR3 regions. PCR amplification bias was corrected by using a synthetic template baseline for primer optimization and computational correction. The authors' pipeline ran thus. Reads were annotated to V, D and J genes per IMGT and analyzed with immunoSEQ Analyzer, keeping only productive sequences. To calculate clonality, Shannon entropy was normalized by log2 of the number of productive unique sequences and then subtracted from one. For each patient and control, public and private clones were evaluated within the 100 most prevalent clones. Susac-specific clones were defined as absent from healthy and MS cohorts, 850 to 1,300 published viral clones and other ImmuneACCESS disease sequences. Clones were called with MiXCR by TCRdb after fastp trimmed the public reads at Q25, and only in-frame beta chains were retained. CDR3 protein sequences are deduplicated, and each keeps its most common genes and DNA. TCRdb's processing, not the authors', yielded these V and J calls. Within this sample are under 200,000 distinct CDR3 sequences, with 85% to 95% of them counted one time only. The ten largest clonotypes hold 0.095% to 0.12% of the sample.

The trim is 7 bases for V and 8 bases for J, with a gap of 21 bases between the germline ends. According to the germline V gene, CDR1 reads SNHLY and CDR2 reads FYNNEI. Inclusive of the bounding cysteine and phenylalanine, the CDR3 is 15 residues long. Just the 45-base CDR3 DNA is kept, in frame starting at base 1. Sequenced material: CD4+ T cells from PBMCs. The clonotype originates from a human donor in good health. The chain uses TRBV2 and TRBJ2-1, with the D gene possibly TRBD1 or TRBD2, each one fitting 5 bases. The DNA reads TGTGCCAGCACTCTACGGCAGTCTATGGGGGATGAGCAGTTCTTC. Translation gives CASTLRQSMGDEQFF.